This TCR beta chain was identified during a study of blood T cells in healthy people across ages. A second about 6 to 12 cycle PCR used barcoded and J-beta primers. A single record per CDR3 protein comes from TCRdb applying MiXCR to the 5' RACE reads. The sample lists approximately 730,000 distinct CDR3 sequences; around 40% were seen once. Material: blood. This TCR came from a woman aged 55-75 years in good health.

CDR3: CASMVNEQFF. CDR3 nucleotide sequence: TGTGCCAGCATGGTCAATGAGCAGTTCTTC. The chain couples TRBV2 to TRBJ2-1; no firm D call. Germline assignment: CDR1 SNHLY and CDR2 FYNNEI. The CDR3 extends over 10 amino acids. Trimming took off 7 bases at V and 6 bases at J, with 4 bases between the two ends.